These T cell receptor beta chains were read from a single sample in a study of OX40 agonist ivuxolimab in advanced cancers. Assay: immunoSEQ multiplex PCR; the TCRdb copy retains only in-frame clones and omits some. Of 65,000 to 90,000 clones listed, around 90% are singletons. The sample in question was CD4+ or CD8+ T cells sorted from blood, obtained in a trial of the OX40 agonist ivuxolimab. The receptors shown here come from an adult with an advanced solid tumor such as melanoma, head and neck, liver or kidney cancer. Both conserved end residues are part of each CDR3. D genes are given only for firm matches.

j_call v_call d_call cdr3_nt cdr3_aa
TRBJ2-1 TRBV2 NA TGTGCCAGCAGTACGGACTCCCGTGAGCAGTTCTTC CASSTDSREQFF
TRBJ1-5 TRBV5-6 NA TGTGCCAGCAGCTCTACCAGGGGCCGGAGCAATCAGCCCCAGCATTTT CASSSTRGRSNQPQHF
TRBJ1-2 TRBV9 NA TGTGCCAGCAGCGTAGCTACCAGACCTAACTATGGCTACACCTTC CASSVATRPNYGYTF
TRBJ1-3 TRBV28 NA TGTGCCAGCAAGGCGCGTGGAAACACCATATATTTT CASKARGNTIYF
TRBJ2-1 TRBV7-8 NA TGTGCCAGCAGCCCTAGGCGGGTCCAGCTGGTCCCTGACAATGAGCAGTTCTTC CASSPRRVQLVPDNEQFF
TRBJ2-2 TRBV11-1 TRBD2 TGTGCCAGCAGCTTAAGAACTAGCGCTAGGGAGCTGTTTTTT CASSLRTSARELFF
TRBJ2-3 TRBV4-2 TRBD2 TGTGCCAGCAGCCTAGCGGGAGCCACAGATACGCAGTATTTT CASSLAGATDTQYF
TRBJ1-1 TRBV30 NA TGTGCCTGCCGGCGGGGGGTGTTGAACACTGAAGCTTTCTTT CACRRGVLNTEAFF
TRBJ2-5 TRBV21-1 NA TGTGCCAGCAGCAAAGCGGGTAGACAAGTTAAAGAGACCCAGTACTTC CASSKAGRQVKETQYF
TRBJ2-7 TRBV30 NA TGTGCCTGGAGTTTCCGACAGGCTCGCCTGTCTGCCTACGAGCAGTACTTC CAWSFRQARLSAYEQYF